The 2 T cell receptor beta chains given below trace back to one sample, sequenced in a study of beta chain features in type 1 diabetes (dated by TCRdb to the late 2010s). Libraries were made using the immunoSEQ multiplex PCR assay. The entire isolated RNA was reverse transcribed using the High Capacity cDNA Reverse Transcription Kit, and thus expressed TCRB transcripts were sequenced. In its TCRdb copy, this immuneACCESS table keeps in-frame sequences only and misses some clones. Where compared with another copy, unresolved V genes explain less than half of these, and the others have no known cause. Here the sample has hundreds of thousands of clones; around 15% occur a single time. About 0.02% of the sample rests with the top ten. The antigens these receptors bind are not known. The full study reports these points: Type 1 diabetes patients showed a moderate but significant shortening of TCRB CDR3 length in all four CD4+ subsets.

Sample: naive CD4+ T cells from blood. The sample's cell subset or site label, decoded: true naive CD4+ T cells. These receptors were obtained from a man younger than 35 with type 1 diabetes.

This clone occurred a few times. The CDR3 bases are TGTGCCATCAGTGTGGGTAACACCGGGGAGCTGTTTTTT. It specifies CAISVGNTGELFF. This chain uses TRBV10-3 with TRBJ2-2; D unclear. Germline CDR1 is ENHRY and CDR2 is SYGVKD. This CDR3 spans 13 amino acids. Trimming pared 4 bases from V and 2 bases from J, leaving 5 bases between.

A few counts support this clone. This chain uses TRBV29-1 with TRBJ1-2; unclear D gene. Germline V gives CDR1 SQVTM, CDR2 ANQGSEA. This CDR3 has 11 amino acids. Trimming removed 3 bases from V and 6 bases from J, with 8 bases in between. The CDR3 sequence: CSVELIDGYTF. The CDR3 bases are TGCAGCGTTGAGTTGATTGATGGCTACACCTTC.